This T cell receptor (beta chain) was sequenced during a study of blood T cells in healthy people across ages (dated by TCRdb to about 2015). About the full investigation: In model experiments, template switching captured about one uniquely barcoded TCR beta cDNA molecule for every two T cells. The study measured age-related changes in TCR beta repertoire diversity using deep sequencing normalized with unique cDNA molecular identifiers. The donors were split into four age groups: young (average 16 years), middle-aged (about 40), aged (about 62) and long-lived (roughly 80). Donors of different ages were randomly distributed across sequencing lanes to avoid experimental bias. Two additional independent replicas of 1 million unique cDNA reads from the same blood draw were analyzed for two donors (one aged 18 to 29 and one aged 80 or older). What the authors observed across the whole study: Estimates of total diversity based on one million sequenced T cells were considered lower bounds and underestimates. Because the CMV infection status of the donors was unknown, age-related changes in expanded clonotypes may potentially have been confounded. As age increased, observed TCR beta diversity per million T cells dropped in a roughly linear way, and a significant reduction was already evident by age roughly 36. There was a strong correlation between observed TCR beta diversity and the percentage of naive T cells measured by flow cytometry. Since profiling was done on bulk unsorted PBMCs, naive and antigen-experienced compartments could not be conclusively compared. Compared with the aged group, more naive CD4+ T cells, fewer expanded clones and increased TCR diversity were shown by the long-lived group, suggesting age selection.

Library preparation employed 5' RACE. A second PCR of 7 to 11 cycles was performed with a sample-barcoded 5' primer and a J-beta primer mix. A template-switch 5' adaptor carrying 12 random nucleotides introduced a unique molecular identifier onto each TCR beta cDNA molecule. Each sample yielded at least 2.5 million CDR3-containing paired-end reads. The Mint cDNA synthesis kit, primed by a TRBC-specific oligonucleotide, was used to synthesize first-strand cDNA from all RNA. Following uracil-DNA glycosylase treatment, a first 18-cycle PCR with universal primers M1SS and BC2_uni_R was performed on all cDNA. In the authors' own workflow: Normalization of each sample was performed by random selection of 1 million high-quality reads, each carrying a distinct molecular identifier. Instead of being binned into consensus sequences, reads with shared molecular identifiers were discarded. MiTCR, run with a Q25 quality threshold and the strictest error-elimination algorithm, handled CDR3 identification, clonotype clustering and error correction. Lower-bound total TCR beta diversity was estimated with a nonparametric unseen species model using Euler transformation. TCRdb reworked the public reads: Q25 trimming with fastp, MiXCR clone assembly, productive beta chains retained. Each entry merges the rows of one CDR3 protein and shows their most common DNA and genes. The V and J calls were determined by TCRdb, not by the authors. A total of some 1,800,000 distinct CDR3 sequences appear in this sample, 35% to 50% of them only once. Approximately 22% of the sample is in the top ten clones.

The CDR3 starts with the cysteine, ends with the phenylalanine, and has 14 residues. The retained sequence is limited to the CDR3, 42 bases, with the frame set at the first base. Via the germline V gene (reference sequence), CDR1 is DFQATT and CDR2 SNEGSKA. Concerning this clonotype: Its target antigen remains unknown. No base qualities exist here, and no much larger clone lies one base off it.

Donors were 39 systemically healthy Caucasian individuals from Russia aged about 6 to 100 years. Each donor gave about 9.8 milliliters of peripheral blood, drawn into EDTA-treated Vacutainer tubes. Ficoll-Paque density-gradient centrifugation was used to isolate PBMCs, with at least 6 million per sample. Total RNA was extracted from PBMCs with Trizol reagent, with at least 5.5 micrograms obtained per sample. Naive CD45RAhigh/CD27high T cell percentages were measured by flow cytometry on a PBMC aliquot from every donor. Sequencing was performed on blood. The source of this sequence is a human donor in good health. The rearrangement combines TRBV20-1 with TRBJ2-2; TRBD2 is perhaps the D gene, given 7 matching bases. The CDR3 region reads CALGGLANTGELFF. The nucleotides read TGCGCCCTCGGGGGGCTCGCGAACACCGGGGAGCTGTTTTTT.